The 4 T cell receptor beta chains in this list originate from one sample, sequenced in a study of CD8+ T cells in alopecia areata. Stated treatment: oral pan-JAK inhibitor, 5-10 mg twice daily. RNA was extracted and reverse transcribed into cDNA as the sequencing template. Method: immunoSEQ multiplex PCR; TCRdb's copy keeps in-frame clones and lacks some. The sample records 150,000 to 200,000 clones, under 80% being singletons. The source was CD4+ T cells sorted from blood, collected around week 49, from a patient treated with tofacitinib. These receptors all stem from a human donor with alopecia areata.

This chain links TRBV11-2 with TRBJ2-3; D is uncertain. From germline, CDR1 is SGHAT and CDR2 FQNNGV. Between the trimmed V and J ends, which lost 6 bases and 3 bases, there was a span of 7 bases. This CDR3 spans 12 amino acids. The DNA of the CDR3 is TGTGCCAGCAGTGGTGGGACAGATACGCAGTATTTT. It is translated as CASSGGTDTQYF. Full variable domain (rest looked up from reference TRBV11-2 and TRBJ2-3): EAGVAQSPRYKIIEKRQSVAFWCNPISGHATLYWYQQILGQGPKLLIQFQNNGVVDDSQLPKDRFSAERLKGVDSTLKIQPAKLEDSAVYLCASSGGTDTQYFGPGTRLTVL.

The J gene is TRBJ1-2, the V gene TRBV29-1; unclear D gene. The V and J ends lost 8 bases and 8 bases respectively, with 15 bases between them. The CDR3 covers 11 residues. The germline gives CDR1 SQVTM, CDR2 ANQGSEA. As DNA, the CDR3 is TGCAGCTTTATCTCGGGGTCCGGCTACACCTTC. Translation: CSFISGSGYTF.

The V gene is TRBV7-9, the J gene TRBJ1-6; TRBD1 is a possible D gene (6 bases). Germline CDR1 and CDR2: SEHNR and FQNEAQ (reference sequence). V was pared by 3 bases and J by 6 bases, with 12 bases between. The CDR3 extends over 15 amino acids. Written as DNA, the CDR3 is TGTGCCAGCAGCTTGACGGGGGCAGGTAATTCACCCCTCCACTTT. This translates into CASSLTGAGNSPLHF. The complete variable domain, with remaining parts taken from reference TRBV7-9 and TRBJ1-6, reads DTGVSQNPRHKITKRGQNVTFRCDPISEHNRLYWYRQTLGQGPEFLTYFQNEAQLEKSRLLSDRFSAERPKGSFSTLEIQRTEQGDSAMYLCASSLTGAGNSPLHFGNGTRLTVT.

This chain links TRBV5-1 with TRBJ2-6; 10 bases match TRBD1. There are 16 residues in the CDR3. Germline-derived CDR1 and CDR2 are SGHRS and YFSETQ. The V and J ends lost 6 bases and 3 bases, in that order; junction bases with no gene match: 6. The CDR3, as DNA: TGCGCCAGCACCCAGACAGGGGGCTTTGGGGCCAACGTCCTGACTTTC. Encoded protein: CASTQTGGFGANVLTF.